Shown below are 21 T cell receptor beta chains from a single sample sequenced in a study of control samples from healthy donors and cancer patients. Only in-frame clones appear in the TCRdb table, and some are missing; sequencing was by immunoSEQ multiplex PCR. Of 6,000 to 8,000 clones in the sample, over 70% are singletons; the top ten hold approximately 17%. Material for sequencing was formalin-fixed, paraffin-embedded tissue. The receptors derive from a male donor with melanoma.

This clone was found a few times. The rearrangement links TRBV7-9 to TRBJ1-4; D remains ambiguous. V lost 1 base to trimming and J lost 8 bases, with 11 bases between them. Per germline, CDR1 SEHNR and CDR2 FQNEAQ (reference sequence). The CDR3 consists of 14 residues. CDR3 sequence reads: CASSLVGISEKLFF. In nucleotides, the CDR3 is TGTGCCAGCAGCTTAGTAGGGATTTCGGAAAAACTGTTTTTT.

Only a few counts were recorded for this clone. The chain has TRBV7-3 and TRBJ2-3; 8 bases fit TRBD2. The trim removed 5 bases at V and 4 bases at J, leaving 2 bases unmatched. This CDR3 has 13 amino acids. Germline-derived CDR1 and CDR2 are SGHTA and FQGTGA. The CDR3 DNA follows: TGTGCCAGCAGCAACGGGGGGGCAGATACGCAGTATTTT. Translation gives CASSNGGADTQYF.

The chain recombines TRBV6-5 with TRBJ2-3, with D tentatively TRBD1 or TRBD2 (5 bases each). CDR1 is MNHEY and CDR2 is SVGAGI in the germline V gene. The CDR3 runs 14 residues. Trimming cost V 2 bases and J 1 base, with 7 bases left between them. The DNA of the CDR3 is TGTGCCAGCAGTTACGGGGACCGCACAGATACGCAGTATTTT. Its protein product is CASSYGDRTDTQYF.

Here the CDR3 DNA reads TGTGCCAGCAGCTTAGCGTCGGATCTGGACACTGAAGCTTTCTTT. Translated, it gives CASSLASDLDTEAFF. The V and J genes are TRBV7-9 and TRBJ1-1, with D unresolved. CDR3 size: 15 residues. Germline V gives CDR1 SEHNR, CDR2 FQNEAQ (reference sequence). The V end lost 0 bases, the J end lost 3 bases, and 11 bases lay between the germline ends.

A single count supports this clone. CDR3 amino acids: CASSASGTDTQYF. The CDR3 DNA follows: TGTGCCAGCAGCGCGTCAGGCACAGATACGCAGTATTTT. The chain combines TRBV9 with TRBJ2-3; no reliable D call. Trimming cost V 3 bases and J 1 base, with 6 bases left between them. The CDR3 covers 13 residues. Germline assignment: CDR1 SGDLS and CDR2 YYNGEE.

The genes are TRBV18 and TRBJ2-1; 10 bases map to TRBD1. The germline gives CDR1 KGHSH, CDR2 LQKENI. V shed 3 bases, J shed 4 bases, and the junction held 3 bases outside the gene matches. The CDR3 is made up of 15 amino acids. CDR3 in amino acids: CASSPGTGVYNEQFF. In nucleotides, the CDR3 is TGTGCCAGCTCACCCGGGACAGGGGTGTACAATGAGCAGTTCTTC. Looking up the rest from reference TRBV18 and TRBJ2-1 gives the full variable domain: NAGVMQNPRHLVRRRGQEARLRCSPMKGHSHVYWYRQLPEEGLKFMVYLQKENIIDESGMPKERFSAEFPKEGPSILRIQQVVRGDSAAYFCASSPGTGVYNEQFFGPGTRLTVL.

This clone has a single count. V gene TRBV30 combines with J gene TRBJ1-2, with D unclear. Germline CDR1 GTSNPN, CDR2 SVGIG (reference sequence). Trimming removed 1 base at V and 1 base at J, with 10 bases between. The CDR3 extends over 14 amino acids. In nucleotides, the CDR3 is TGTGCCTGGAGTGATATCGGATATAACTATGGCTACACCTTC. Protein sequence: CAWSDIGYNYGYTF.

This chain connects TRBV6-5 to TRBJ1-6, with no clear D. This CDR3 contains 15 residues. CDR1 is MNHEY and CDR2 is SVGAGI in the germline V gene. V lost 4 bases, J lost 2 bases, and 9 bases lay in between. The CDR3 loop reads CASSSHDTYNSPLHF. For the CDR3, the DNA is TGTGCCAGCAGTTCACACGATACCTATAATTCACCCCTCCACTTT.

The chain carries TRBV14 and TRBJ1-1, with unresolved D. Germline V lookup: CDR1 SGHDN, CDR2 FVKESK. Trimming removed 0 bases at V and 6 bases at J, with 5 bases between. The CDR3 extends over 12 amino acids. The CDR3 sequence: CASSQEGAEAFF. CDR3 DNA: TGTGCCAGCAGCCAAGAGGGTGCTGAAGCTTTCTTT.

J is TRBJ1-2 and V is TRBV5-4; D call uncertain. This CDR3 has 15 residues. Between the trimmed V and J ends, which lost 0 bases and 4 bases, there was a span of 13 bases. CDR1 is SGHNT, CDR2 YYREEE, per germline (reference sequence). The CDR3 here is CASSLEVYRPYGYTF. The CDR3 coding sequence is TGTGCCAGCAGCTTGGAAGTCTACCGCCCCTATGGCTACACCTTC.

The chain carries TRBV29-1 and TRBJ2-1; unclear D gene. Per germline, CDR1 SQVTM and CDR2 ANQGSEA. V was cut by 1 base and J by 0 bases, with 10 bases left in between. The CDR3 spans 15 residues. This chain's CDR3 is CSVEGTSSSYNEQFF. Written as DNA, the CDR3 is TGCAGCGTTGAAGGGACCTCAAGCTCCTACAATGAGCAGTTCTTC.

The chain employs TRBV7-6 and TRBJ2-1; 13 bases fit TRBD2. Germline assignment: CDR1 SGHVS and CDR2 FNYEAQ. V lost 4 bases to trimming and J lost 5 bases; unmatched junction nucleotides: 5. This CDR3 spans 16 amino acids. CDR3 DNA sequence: TGTGCCAGCAGCTCACCGGGACTAGCGGGGCACAATGAGCAGTTCTTC. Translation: CASSSPGLAGHNEQFF.

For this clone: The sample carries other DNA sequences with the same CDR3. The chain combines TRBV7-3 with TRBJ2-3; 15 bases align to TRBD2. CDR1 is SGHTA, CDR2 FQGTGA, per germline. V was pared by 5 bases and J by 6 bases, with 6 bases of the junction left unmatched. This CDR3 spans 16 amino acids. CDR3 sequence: CASSPRTSGGADTQYF. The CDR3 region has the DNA TGTGCCAGCAGCCCAAGGACTAGCGGGGGGGCGGATACGCAGTATTTT.

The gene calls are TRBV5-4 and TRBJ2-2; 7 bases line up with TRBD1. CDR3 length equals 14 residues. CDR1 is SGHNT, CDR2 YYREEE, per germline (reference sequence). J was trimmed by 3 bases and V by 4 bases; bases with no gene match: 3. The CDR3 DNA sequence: TGTGCCAGCAGCCCCGGGACAGACACCGGGGAGCTGTTTTTT. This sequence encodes CASSPGTDTGELFF.

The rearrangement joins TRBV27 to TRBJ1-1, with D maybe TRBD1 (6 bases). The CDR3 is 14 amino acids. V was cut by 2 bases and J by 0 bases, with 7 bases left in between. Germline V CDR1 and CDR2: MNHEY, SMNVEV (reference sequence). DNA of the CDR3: TGTGCCAGCAGTTTAGGGACAATGAACACTGAAGCTTTCTTT. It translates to CASSLGTMNTEAFF.

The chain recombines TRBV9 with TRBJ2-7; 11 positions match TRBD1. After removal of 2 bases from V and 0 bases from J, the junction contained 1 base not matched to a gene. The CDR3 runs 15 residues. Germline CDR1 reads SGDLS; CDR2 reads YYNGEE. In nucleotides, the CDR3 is TGTGCCAGCAGCGTCGGGACAGGGGGCTCCTACGAGCAGTACTTC. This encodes CASSVGTGGSYEQYF.

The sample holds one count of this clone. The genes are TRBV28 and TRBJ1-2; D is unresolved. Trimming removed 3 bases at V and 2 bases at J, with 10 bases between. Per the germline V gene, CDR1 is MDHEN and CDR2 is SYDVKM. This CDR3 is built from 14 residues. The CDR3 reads CASSFGSANYGYTF. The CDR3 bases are TGTGCCAGCAGTTTTGGATCAGCGAACTATGGCTACACCTTC.

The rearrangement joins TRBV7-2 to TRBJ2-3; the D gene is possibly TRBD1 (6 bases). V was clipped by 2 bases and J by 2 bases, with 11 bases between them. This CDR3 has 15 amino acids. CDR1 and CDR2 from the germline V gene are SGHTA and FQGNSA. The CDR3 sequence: CASSLRGQPTDTQYF. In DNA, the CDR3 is TGTGCCAGCAGCTTAAGGGGACAACCCACAGATACGCAGTATTTT.

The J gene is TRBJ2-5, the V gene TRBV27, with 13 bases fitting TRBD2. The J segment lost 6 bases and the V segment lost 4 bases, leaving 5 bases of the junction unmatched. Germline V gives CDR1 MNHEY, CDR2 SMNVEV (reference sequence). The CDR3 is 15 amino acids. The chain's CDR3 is CASSSLAGGTKTQYF. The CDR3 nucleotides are TGTGCCAGCAGTTCACTAGCGGGGGGGACGAAGACCCAGTACTTC.

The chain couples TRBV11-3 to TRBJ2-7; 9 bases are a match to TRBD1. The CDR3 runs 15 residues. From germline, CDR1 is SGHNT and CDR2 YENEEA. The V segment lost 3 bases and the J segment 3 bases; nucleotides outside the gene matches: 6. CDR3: CASSFRGTGNYEQYF. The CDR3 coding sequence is TGTGCCAGCAGCTTTCGTGGGACAGGGAACTACGAGCAGTACTTC.

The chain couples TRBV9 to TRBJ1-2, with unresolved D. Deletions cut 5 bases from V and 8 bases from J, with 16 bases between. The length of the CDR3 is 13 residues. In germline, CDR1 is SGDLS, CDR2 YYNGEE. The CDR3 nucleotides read TGTGCCAGCAGTCTAGATTTCACGGAGGGCTACACCTTC. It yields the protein CASSLDFTEGYTF.